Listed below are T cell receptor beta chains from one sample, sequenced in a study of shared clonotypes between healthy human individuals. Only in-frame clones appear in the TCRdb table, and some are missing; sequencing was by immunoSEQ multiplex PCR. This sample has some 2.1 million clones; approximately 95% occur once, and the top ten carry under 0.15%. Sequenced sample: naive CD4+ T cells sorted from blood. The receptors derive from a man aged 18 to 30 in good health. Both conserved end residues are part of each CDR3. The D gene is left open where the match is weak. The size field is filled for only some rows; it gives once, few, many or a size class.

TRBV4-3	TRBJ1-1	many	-	TGCGCCAGCAGCCTACAGGGAAAGGGCACTGAAGCTTTCTTT	CASSLQGKGTEAFF
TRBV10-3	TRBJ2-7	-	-	TGTGCCATCTGCCCCGGGGATCCAGCCTACGAGCAGTACTTC	CAICPGDPAYEQYF
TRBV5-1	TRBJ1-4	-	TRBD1	TGCGCCAGCAGCTTAGTCGGACAGGGCAGTAATGAAAAACTGTTTTTT	CASSLVGQGSNEKLFF
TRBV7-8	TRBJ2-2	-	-	TGTGCCAGCAGCTTAGCGCATACCGGGGAGCTGTTTTTT	CASSLAHTGELFF
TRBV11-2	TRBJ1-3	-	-	TGTGCCAGCAGCTCTCGACGAAGCGGGGACACCATATATTTT	CASSSRRSGDTIYF
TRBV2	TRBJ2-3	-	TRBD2	TGTGCCAATACCGGGACTAGGAGCACAGATACGCAGTATTTT	CANTGTRSTDTQYF
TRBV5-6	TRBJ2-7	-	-	TGTGCCAGCAGCGACACTCAGGGACCCTACGAGCAGTACTTC	CASSDTQGPYEQYF
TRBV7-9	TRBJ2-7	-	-	TGTGCCAGCAGCTTAGGTGGGACGCCGGTTTACGAGCAGTACTTC	CASSLGGTPVYEQYF
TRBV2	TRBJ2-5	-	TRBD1	TGTGCCAGCAGTTACAGGGGTTTGAGGGAGACCCAGTACTTC	CASSYRGLRETQYF
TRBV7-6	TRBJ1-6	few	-	TGTGCCAGCAGCTCGTCACAGGGTCTCATTGGATCACCCCTCCACTTT	CASSSSQGLIGSPLHF
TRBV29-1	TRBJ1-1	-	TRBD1	TGCAGCGTTCGGACAGGGGGCAACACTGAAGCTTTCTTT	CSVRTGGNTEAFF
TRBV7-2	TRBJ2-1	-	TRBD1	TGTGCCAGCAGCTTGGGACAGGGGATGTACAATGAGCAGTTCTTC	CASSLGQGMYNEQFF
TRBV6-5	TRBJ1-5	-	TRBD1	TGTGCCAGCGGGGAGGGGACAGGGAATCAGCCCCAGCATTTT	CASGEGTGNQPQHF
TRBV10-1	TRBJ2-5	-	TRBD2	TGCGCCAGCAGTGTACCTAGCGGGGGTTGGGAGACCCAGTACTTC	CASSVPSGGWETQYF
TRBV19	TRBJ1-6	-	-	TGTGCCAGTAGTATCGAGGGAGATAATTCACCCCTCCACTTT	CASSIEGDNSPLHF
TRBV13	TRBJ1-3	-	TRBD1	TGTGCCAGCAGAGTTCAGGGGGCGACCGCAAACACCATATATTTT	CASRVQGATANTIYF
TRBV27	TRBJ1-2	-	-	TGTGCCAGCAGTTTCGGGGGGAAGGCTAACTATGGCTACACCTTC	CASSFGGKANYGYTF
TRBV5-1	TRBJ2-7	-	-	TGCGCCAGCAGCTTGGGGGCCAGCACCACCTACGAGCAGTACTTC	CASSLGASTTYEQYF
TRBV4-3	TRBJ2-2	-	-	TGCGCCAGCAGCCAGGAAACAGGAGGGAACACCGGGGAGCTGTTTTTT	CASSQETGGNTGELFF
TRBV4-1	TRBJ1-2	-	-	TGCGCCAGCAGCCTCCCCTCGCGGGGAAAAGGCGGTGGCTACACCTTC	CASSLPSRGKGGGYTF
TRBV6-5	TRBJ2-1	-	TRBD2	TGTGCCAGCAAAACTAGCGGGAGCTCCTACAATGAGCAGTTCTTC	CASKTSGSSYNEQFF
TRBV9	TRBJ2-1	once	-	TGTGCCAGCAGCGTAGCTCTTTCGGCAGACAATGAGCAGTTCTTC	CASSVALSADNEQFF
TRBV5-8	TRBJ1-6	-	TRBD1	TGTGCCAGCAGCCCGAGGGACAGGGGGAATTCACCCCTCCACTTT	CASSPRDRGNSPLHF
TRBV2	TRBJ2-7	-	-	TGTGCCAGCAGTGTGGGGACCGGCGACGAGCAGTACTTC	CASSVGTGDEQYF
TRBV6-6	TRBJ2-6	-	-	TGTGCCAGCAGAGACACCTCTGGGGCCAACGTCCTGACTTTC	CASRDTSGANVLTF
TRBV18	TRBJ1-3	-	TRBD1	TGTGCCAGCTCACCAGGGACAGGGGGCATTGGAAACACCATATATTTT	CASSPGTGGIGNTIYF
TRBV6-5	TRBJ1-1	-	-	TGTGCCAGCAGTTACTCAGGGGGAGCTGAAGCTTTCTTT	CASSYSGGAEAFF
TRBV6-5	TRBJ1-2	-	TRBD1	TGTGCCAGCAGGGACAGGGGGCCCTATGGCTACACCTTC	CASRDRGPYGYTF
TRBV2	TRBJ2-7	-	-	TGTGCCAGCATGGATTGGGGGTCCTACGAGCAGTACTTC	CASMDWGSYEQYF
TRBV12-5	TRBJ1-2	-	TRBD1	TGTGCTAGTGGTTCCTCCGGGACAGGCGGCTATGGCTACACCTTC	CASGSSGTGGYGYTF
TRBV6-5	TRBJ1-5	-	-	TGTGCCAGCAGTTACGACAAGTATAGCAATCAGCCCCAGCATTTT	CASSYDKYSNQPQHF
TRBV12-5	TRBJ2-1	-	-	TGTGCTAGTGGCCTCGGGGACTTTCTGGTAAATGAGCAGTTCTTC	CASGLGDFLVNEQFF
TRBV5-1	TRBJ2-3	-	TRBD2	TGCGCCAGCAGCTCGGGACTAGCGACAGATACGCAGTATTTT	CASSSGLATDTQYF
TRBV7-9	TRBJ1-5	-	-	TGTGCCAGCAGCAGAGGGACACCCGGTGATAGGCATAGCAATCAGCCCCAGCATTTT	CASSRGTPGDRHSNQPQHF
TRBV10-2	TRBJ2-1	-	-	TGCGCCAGCAGTGAGCCGGCCAGCTACAATGAGCAGTTCTTC	CASSEPASYNEQFF
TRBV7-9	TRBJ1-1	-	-	TGTGCCAGCAGTTTCTCAGAGAACACTGAAGCTTTCTTT	CASSFSENTEAFF
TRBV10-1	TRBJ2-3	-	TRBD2	TGCGCCAGCAGTGAAAGGCGACTAGCGGGAGAAGATACGCAGTATTTT	CASSERRLAGEDTQYF
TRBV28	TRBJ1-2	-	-	TGTGCCAGCAGTGACCCTTCGGCTGGAAACCTAGACTATGGCTACACCTTC	CASSDPSAGNLDYGYTF
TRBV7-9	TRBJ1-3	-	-	TGTGCCAGCAGCTTAGAGGCCATCTCTGGAAACACCATATATTTT	CASSLEAISGNTIYF
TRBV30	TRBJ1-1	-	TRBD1	TGTGCCTGGAGCTACAGGGGGAACACTGAAGCTTTCTTT	CAWSYRGNTEAFF
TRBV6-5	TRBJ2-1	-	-	TGTGCCAGCAGTTACTTGAATCAGGGGATCTACAATGAGCAGTTCTTC	CASSYLNQGIYNEQFF
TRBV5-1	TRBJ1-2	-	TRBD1	TGCGCCAGCAGCTCGGACAGGGCTAGCTATGGCTACACCTTC	CASSSDRASYGYTF
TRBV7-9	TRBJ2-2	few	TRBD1	TGTGCCAGCAGCTTACGGACAGGCAGGACCGGGGAGCTGTTTTTT	CASSLRTGRTGELFF
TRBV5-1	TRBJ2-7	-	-	TGCGCCAGCAGCTTGACTACCGGCCGAACCTACGAGCAGTACTTC	CASSLTTGRTYEQYF
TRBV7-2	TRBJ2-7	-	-	TGTGCCAGCAGCCCGGCCGCTGCCTACGAGCAGTACTTC	CASSPAAAYEQYF
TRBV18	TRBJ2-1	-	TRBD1	TGTGCCAGCTCACGAGGGACAGGGGACTACAATGAGCAGTTCTTC	CASSRGTGDYNEQFF
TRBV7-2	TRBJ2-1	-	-	TGTGCCAGCAGCTCCGGGACACACAACAATGAGCAGTTCTTC	CASSSGTHNNEQFF
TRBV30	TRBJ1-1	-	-	TGTGCCTGGAGTGCGTTCGAGAACACTGAAGCTTTCTTT	CAWSAFENTEAFF
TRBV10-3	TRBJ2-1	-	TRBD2	TGTGCCATCAGTGAATGGTTAGCGGGATTCAATGAGCAGTTCTTC	CAISEWLAGFNEQFF
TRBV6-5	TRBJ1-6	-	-	TGTGCCAGCATCTCTCTCAGCAACTATAATTCACCCCTCCACTTT	CASISLSNYNSPLHF
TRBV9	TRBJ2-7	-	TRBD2	TGTGCCAGCAGCGTAGGGACTAGCGGAAACTACGAGCAGTACTTC	CASSVGTSGNYEQYF
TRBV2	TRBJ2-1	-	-	TGTGCCAGCAAGGGGTACTCCTACAATGAGCAGTTCTTC	CASKGYSYNEQFF
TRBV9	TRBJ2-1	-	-	TGTGCCAGCAGCGTAGAGGTGGATCGGTATGAGCAGTTCTTC	CASSVEVDRYEQFF
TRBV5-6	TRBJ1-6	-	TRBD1	TGTGCCAGCAGCGTCCGGGACAGGGGGCGCATCCCCAATTCACCCCTCCACTTT	CASSVRDRGRIPNSPLHF
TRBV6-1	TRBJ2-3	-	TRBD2	TGTGCCAGCAGGACTAGCGGGGGAACGCAGTATTTT	CASRTSGGTQYF
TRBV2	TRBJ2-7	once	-	TGTGCCAGCAGTGTCGAGGGGCCCTCGGGGGAGCAGTACTTC	CASSVEGPSGEQYF